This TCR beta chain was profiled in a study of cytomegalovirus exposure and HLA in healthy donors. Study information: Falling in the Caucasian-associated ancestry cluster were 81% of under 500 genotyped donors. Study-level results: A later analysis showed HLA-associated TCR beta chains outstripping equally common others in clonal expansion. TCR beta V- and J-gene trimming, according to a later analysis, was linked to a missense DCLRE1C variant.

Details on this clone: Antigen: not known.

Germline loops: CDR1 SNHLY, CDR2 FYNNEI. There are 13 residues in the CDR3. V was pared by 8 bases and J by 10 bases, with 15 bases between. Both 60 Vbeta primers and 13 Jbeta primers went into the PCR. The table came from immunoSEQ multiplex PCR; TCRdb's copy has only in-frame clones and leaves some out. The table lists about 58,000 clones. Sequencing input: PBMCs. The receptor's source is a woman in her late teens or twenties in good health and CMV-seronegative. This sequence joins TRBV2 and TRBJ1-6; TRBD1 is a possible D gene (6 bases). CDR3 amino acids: CASGGQESSPLHF. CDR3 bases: TGTGCCAGCGGGGGCCAGGAAAGCTCACCCCTCCACTTT.